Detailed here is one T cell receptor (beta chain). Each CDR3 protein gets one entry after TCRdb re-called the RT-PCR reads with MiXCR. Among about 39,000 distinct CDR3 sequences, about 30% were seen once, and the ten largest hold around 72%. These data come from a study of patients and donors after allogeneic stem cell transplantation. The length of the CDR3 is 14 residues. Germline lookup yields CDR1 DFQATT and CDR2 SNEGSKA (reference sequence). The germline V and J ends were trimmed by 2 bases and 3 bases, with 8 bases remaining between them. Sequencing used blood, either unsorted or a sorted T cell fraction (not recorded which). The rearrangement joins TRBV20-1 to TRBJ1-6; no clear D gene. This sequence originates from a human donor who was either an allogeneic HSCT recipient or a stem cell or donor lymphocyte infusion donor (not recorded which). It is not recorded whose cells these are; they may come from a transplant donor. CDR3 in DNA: TGCAGTGCTAGATTAACCATCTATAATTCACCCCTCCACTTT. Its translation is CSARLTIYNSPLHF.